Only one count was recorded for the clone carrying this T cell receptor (beta chain). Other nucleotide sequences in the sample specify the same CDR3. TCRdb's copy holds only in-frame clones and misses some; the assay was immunoSEQ multiplex PCR. In the table there are a few million clones, approximately 94% of which are singletons. The data were taken from a study of shared clonotypes between healthy human individuals. Germline V gives CDR1 SGHTA, CDR2 FQGNSA. The V and J ends lost 4 bases and 2 bases, in that order; junction bases with no gene match: 4. This CDR3 has 15 residues. The split of CD4+ cells yielded CD45RA+ naive and CD45RA-negative memory subsets.

Sequencing was carried out using naive CD4+ T cells sorted from blood. Subset reported: CD45RA+ positively selected. The source of this sequence is a man aged 18-30 years in good health. The chain employs TRBV7-2 and TRBJ2-1, with TRBD1 matching over 8 bases. CDR3 loop: CASSSDRGTYNEQFF. CDR3 nucleotides: TGTGCCAGCAGCTCTGACAGGGGCACCTACAATGAGCAGTTCTTC.